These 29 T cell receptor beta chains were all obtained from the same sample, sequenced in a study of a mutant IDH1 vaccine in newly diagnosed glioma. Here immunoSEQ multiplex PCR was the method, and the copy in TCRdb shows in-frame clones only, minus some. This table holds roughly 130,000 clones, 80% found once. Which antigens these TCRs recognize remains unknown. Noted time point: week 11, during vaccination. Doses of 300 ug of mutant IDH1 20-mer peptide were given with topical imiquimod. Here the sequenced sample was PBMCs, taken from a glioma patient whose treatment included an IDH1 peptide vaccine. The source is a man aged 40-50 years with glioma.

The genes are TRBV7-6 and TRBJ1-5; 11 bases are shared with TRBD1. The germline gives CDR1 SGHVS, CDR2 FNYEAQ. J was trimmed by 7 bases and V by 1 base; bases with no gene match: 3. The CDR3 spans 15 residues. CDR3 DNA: TGTGCCAGCAGCTTAGGGGGACAGGGGGGACAGCCCCAGCATTTT. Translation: CASSLGGQGGQPQHF.

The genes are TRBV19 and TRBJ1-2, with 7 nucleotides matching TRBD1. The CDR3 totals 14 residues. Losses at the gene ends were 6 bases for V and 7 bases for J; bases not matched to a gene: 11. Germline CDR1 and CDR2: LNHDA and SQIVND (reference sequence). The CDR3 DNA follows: TGTGCCAGTAGGGCCCTCGACAGGGCAATTGGCTACACCTTC. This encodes CASRALDRAIGYTF.

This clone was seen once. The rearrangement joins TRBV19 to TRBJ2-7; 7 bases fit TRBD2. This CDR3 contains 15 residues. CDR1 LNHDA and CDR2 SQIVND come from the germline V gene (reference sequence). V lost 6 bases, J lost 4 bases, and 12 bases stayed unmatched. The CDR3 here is CASSNLGLDGYEQYF. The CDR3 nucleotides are TGTGCCAGTAGCAACCTTGGACTAGATGGTTACGAGCAGTACTTC.

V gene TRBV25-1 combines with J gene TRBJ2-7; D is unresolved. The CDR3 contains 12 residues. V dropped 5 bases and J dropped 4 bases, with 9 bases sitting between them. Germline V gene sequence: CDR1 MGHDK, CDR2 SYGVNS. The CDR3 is CASSIREYEQYF. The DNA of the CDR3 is TGTGCCAGCAGTATTAGGGAATACGAGCAGTACTTC.

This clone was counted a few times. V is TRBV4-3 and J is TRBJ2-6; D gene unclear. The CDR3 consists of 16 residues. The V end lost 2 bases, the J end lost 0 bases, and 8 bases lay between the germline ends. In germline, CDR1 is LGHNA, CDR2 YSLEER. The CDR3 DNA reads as TGCGCCAGCAGCCAACGACACTTCTCTGGGGCCAACGTCCTGACTTTC. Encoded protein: CASSQRHFSGANVLTF.

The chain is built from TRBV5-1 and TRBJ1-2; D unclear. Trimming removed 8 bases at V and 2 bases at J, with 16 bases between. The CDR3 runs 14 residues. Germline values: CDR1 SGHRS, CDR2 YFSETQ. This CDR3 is CASSETRTNYGYTF. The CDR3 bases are TGCGCCAGTTCCGAGACACGGACGAACTATGGCTACACCTTC.

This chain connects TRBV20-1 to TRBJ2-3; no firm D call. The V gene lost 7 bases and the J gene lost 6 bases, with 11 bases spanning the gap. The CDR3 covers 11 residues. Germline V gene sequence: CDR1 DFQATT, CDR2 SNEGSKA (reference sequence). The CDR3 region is CSGGPLDTQYF. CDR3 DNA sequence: TGCAGTGGAGGCCCTCTGGATACGCAGTATTTT.

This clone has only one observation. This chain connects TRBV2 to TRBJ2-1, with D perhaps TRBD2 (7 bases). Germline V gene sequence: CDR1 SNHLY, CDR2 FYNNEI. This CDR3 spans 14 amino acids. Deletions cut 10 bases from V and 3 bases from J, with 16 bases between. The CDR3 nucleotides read TGTGCCAACCGAGGGGAGGGACACTACAATGAGCAGTTCTTC. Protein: CANRGEGHYNEQFF.

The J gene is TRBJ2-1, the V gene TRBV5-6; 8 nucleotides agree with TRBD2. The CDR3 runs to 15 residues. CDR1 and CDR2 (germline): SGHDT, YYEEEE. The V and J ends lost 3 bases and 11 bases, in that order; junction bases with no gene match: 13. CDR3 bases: TGTGCCAGCAGCTCCTTGGCGGGGGGCCCTACTAAGCAGTTCTTC. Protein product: CASSSLAGGPTKQFF.

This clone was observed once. The CDR3 DNA is TGTGCCAGCACCCTACTGTGGTCGGGACAGGGGCATGGCTACACCTTC. Translation gives CASTLLWSGQGHGYTF. V is TRBV6-6 and J is TRBJ1-2, with 10 bases lining up with TRBD1. CDR1 MNHNY and CDR2 SVGAGI come from the germline V gene (reference sequence). This CDR3 region has 16 residues. With 7 bases clipped from V and 6 bases from J, the junction kept 14 bases outside the gene matches.

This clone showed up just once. CDR3: CASSLAIGGLEQYF. CDR3 nucleotide sequence: TGTGCCAGCAGCTTAGCGATAGGGGGACTCGAGCAGTACTTC. The V call is TRBV7-8, the J call TRBJ2-7; D is tentatively TRBD1 or TRBD2 (6 bases each). In germline, CDR1 is SGHVS, CDR2 FQNEAQ. The V gene lost 0 bases and the J gene lost 6 bases, with 12 bases spanning the gap. The CDR3 totals 14 residues.

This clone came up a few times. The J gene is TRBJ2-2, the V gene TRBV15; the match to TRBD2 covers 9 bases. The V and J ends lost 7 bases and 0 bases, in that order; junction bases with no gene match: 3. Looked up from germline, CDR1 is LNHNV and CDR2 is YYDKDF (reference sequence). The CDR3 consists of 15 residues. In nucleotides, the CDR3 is TGTGCCACCAAACCTAGCGGGACGAACACCGGGGAGCTGTTTTTT. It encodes CATKPSGTNTGELFF.

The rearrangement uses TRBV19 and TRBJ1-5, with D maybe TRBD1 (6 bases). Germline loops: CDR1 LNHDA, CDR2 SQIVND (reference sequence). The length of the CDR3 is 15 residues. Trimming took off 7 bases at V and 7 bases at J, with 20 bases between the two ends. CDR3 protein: CASNNFGGAGQPQHF. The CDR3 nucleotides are TGTGCCAGTAATAACTTCGGGGGGGCGGGCCAGCCCCAGCATTTT.

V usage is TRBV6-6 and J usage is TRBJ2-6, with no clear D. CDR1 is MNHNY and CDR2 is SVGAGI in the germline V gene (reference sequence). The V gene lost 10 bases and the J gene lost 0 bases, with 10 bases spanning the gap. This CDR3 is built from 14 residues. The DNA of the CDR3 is TGTGCCATTCAGGTTGACTCTGGGGCCAACGTCCTGACTTTC. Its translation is CAIQVDSGANVLTF.

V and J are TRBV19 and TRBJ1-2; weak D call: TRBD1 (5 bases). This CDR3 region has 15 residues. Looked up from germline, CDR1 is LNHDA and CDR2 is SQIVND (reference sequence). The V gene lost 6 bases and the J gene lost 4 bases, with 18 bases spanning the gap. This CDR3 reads CASRDPSQGAYGYTF. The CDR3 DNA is TGTGCCAGTAGGGACCCCTCTCAGGGCGCCTATGGCTACACCTTC.

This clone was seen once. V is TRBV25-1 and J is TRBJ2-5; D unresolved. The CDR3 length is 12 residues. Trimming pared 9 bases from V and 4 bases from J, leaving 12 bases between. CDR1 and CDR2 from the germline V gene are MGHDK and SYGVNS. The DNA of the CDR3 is TGTGCCAGGACCCCCCCGGGAGAGACCCAGTACTTC. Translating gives CARTPPGETQYF.

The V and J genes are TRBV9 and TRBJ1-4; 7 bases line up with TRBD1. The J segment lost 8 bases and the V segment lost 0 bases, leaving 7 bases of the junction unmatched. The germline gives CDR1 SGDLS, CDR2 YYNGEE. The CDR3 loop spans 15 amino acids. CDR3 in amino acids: CASSVGQGWGEKLFF. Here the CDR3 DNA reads TGTGCCAGCAGCGTAGGACAGGGCTGGGGAGAAAAACTGTTTTTT.

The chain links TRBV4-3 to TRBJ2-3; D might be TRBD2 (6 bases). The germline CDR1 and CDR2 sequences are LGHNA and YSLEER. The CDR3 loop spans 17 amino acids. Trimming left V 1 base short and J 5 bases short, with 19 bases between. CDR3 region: CASSQVAPTSGRDTQYF. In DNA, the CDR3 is TGCGCCAGCAGCCAAGTCGCCCCGACTAGTGGGAGAGATACGCAGTATTTT.

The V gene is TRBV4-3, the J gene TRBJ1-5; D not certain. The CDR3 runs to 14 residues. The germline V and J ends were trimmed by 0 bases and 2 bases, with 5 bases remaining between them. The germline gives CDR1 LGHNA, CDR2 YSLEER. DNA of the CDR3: TGCGCCAGCAGCCAAGACCTGCGCAATCAGCCCCAGCATTTT. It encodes CASSQDLRNQPQHF.

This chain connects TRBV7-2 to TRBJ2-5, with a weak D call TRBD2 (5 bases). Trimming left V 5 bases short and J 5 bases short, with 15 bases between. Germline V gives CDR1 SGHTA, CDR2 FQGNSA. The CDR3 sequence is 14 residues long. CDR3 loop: CASSPPPREETQYF. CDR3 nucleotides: TGTGCCAGCAGCCCGCCCCCGAGGGAGGAGACCCAGTACTTC.

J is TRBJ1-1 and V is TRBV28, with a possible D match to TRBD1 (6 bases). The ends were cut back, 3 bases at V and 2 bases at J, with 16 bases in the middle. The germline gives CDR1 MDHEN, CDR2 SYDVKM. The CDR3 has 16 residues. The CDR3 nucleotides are TGTGCCAGCAGTTTTGAACAGGGCCGTTTAAACACTGAAGCTTTCTTT. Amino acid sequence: CASSFEQGRLNTEAFF.

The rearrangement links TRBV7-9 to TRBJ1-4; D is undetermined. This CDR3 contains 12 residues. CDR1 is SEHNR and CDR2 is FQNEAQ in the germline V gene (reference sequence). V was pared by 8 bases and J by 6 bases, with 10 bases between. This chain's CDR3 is CASRPGDEKLFF. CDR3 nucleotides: TGTGCCAGCCGGCCGGGCGATGAAAAACTGTTTTTT. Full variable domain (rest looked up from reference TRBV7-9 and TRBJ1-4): DTGVSQNPRHKITKRGQNVTFRCDPISEHNRLYWYRQTLGQGPEFLTYFQNEAQLEKSRLLSDRFSAERPKGSFSTLEIQRTEQGDSAMYLCASRPGDEKLFFGSGTQLSVL.

CDR3 nucleotides: TGTGCCAGCAGCTTGGGCCCAGGGAAAGGTACTGAAGCTTTCTTT. Protein sequence: CASSLGPGKGTEAFF. This chain connects TRBV11-2 to TRBJ1-1; possible D gene TRBD1, 5 bases. Looked up from germline, CDR1 is SGHAT and CDR2 is FQNNGV. Trimming removed 3 bases from V and 5 bases from J, with 16 bases in between. The CDR3 has 15 residues.

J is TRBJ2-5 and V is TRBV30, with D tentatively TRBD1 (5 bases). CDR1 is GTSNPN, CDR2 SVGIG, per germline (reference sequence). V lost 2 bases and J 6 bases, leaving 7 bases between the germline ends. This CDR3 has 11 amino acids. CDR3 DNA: TGTGCCTGGAGTCAGGGTCAGACCCAGTACTTC. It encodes CAWSQGQTQYF. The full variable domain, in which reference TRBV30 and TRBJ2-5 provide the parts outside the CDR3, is SQTIHQWPATLVQPVGSPLSLECTVEGTSNPNLYWYRQAAGRGLQLLFYSVGIGQISSEVPQNLSASRPQDRQFILSSKKLLLSDSGFYLCAWSQGQTQYFGPGTRLLVL.

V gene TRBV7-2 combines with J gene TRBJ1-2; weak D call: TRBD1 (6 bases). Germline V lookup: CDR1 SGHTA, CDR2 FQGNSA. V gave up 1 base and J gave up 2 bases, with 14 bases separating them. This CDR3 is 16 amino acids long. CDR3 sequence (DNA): TGTGCCAGCAGCTTAGTCTCCAGGGGACCGAACTATGGCTACACCTTC. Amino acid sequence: CASSLVSRGPNYGYTF.

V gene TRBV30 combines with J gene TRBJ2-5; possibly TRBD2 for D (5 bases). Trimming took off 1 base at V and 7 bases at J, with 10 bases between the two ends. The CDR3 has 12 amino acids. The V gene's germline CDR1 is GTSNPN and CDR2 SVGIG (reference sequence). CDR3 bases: TGTGCCTGGAGTGCGGGGTTCGGGACCCAGTACTTC. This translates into CAWSAGFGTQYF.

CDR3 sequence: CASSERLFDTQYF. CDR3 coding DNA: TGTGCCAGCAGTGAGCGCCTCTTTGATACGCAGTATTTT. This chain joins TRBV6-1 and TRBJ2-3, with D hard to call. V was pared by 3 bases and J by 6 bases, with 10 bases between. Looked up from germline, CDR1 is MNHNS and CDR2 is SASEGT. This CDR3 is 13 amino acids long.

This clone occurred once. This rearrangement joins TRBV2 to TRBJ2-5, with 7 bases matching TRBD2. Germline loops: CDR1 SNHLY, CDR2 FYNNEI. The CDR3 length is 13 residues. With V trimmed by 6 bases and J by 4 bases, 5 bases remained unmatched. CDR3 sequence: CASSGGRAETQYF. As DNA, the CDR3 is TGTGCCAGCAGCGGGGGGAGGGCAGAGACCCAGTACTTC.

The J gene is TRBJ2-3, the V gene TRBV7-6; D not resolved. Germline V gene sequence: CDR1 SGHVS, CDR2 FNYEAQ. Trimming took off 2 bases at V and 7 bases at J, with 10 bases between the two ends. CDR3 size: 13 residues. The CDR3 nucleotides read TGTGCCAGCAGCTTAAGTGACTCCTATACGCAGTATTTT. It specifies CASSLSDSYTQYF.